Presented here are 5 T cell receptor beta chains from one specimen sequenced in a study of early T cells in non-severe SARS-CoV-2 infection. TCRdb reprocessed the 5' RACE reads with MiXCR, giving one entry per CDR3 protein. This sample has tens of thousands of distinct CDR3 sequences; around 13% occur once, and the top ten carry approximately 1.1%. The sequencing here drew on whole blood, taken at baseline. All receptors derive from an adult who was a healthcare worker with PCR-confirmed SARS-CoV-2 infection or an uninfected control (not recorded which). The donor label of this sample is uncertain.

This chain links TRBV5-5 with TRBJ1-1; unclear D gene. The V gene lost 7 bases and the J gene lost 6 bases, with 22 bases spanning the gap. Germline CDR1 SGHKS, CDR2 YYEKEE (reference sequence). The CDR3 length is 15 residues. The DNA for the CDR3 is TGTGCCAGCGGAGGACGGGGAATTGCAAAGGCTGAAGCTTTCTTT. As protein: CASGGRGIAKAEAFF.

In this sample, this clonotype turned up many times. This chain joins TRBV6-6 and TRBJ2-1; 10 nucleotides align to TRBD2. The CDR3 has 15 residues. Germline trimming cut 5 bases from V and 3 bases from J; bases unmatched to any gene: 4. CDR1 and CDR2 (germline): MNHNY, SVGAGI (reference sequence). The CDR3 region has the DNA TGTGCCAGCAGTCCGGGACTAGCGATCTACAATGAGCAGTTCTTC. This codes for CASSPGLAIYNEQFF.

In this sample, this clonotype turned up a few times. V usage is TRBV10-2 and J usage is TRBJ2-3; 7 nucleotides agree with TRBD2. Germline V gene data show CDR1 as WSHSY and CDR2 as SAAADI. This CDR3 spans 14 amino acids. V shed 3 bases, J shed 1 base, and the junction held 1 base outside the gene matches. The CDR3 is CASSDAGGTDTQYF. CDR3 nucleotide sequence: TGCGCCAGCAGTGATGCGGGGGGCACAGATACGCAGTATTTT.

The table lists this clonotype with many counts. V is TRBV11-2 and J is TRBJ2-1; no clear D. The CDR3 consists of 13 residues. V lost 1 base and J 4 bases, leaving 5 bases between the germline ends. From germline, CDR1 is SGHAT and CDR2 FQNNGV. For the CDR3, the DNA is TGTGCCAGCAGCTTAGTCGAATACAATGAGCAGTTCTTC. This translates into CASSLVEYNEQFF.

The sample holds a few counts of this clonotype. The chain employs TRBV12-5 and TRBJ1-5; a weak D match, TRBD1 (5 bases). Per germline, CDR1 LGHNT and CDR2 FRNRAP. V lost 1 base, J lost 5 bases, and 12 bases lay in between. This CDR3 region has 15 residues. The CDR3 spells CASGLAPFRDQPQHF. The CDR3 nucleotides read TGTGCTAGTGGTTTGGCTCCATTCAGGGATCAGCCCCAGCATTTT.